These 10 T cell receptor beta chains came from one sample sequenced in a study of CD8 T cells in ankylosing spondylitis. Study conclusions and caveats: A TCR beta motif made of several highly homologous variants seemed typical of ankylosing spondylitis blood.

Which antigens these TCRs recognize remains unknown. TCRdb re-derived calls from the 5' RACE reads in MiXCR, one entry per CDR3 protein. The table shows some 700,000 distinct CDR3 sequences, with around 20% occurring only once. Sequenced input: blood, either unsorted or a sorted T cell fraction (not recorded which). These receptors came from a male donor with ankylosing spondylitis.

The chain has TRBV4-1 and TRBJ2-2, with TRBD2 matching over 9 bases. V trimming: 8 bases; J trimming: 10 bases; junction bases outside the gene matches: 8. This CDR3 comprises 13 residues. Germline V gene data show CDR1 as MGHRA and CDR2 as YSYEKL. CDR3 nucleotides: TGCGCCAGCCGGCGGGAGGGCCTTGAGGAGCTGTTTTTT. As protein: CASRREGLEELFF.

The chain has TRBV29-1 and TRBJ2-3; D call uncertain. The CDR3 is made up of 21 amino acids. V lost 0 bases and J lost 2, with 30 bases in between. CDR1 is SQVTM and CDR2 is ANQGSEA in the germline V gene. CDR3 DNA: TGCAGCGTTGAAGATCTCTCGGTTAGATTGGGTTACATCCCGATCACAGATACGCAGTATTTT. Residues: CSVEDLSVRLGYIPITDTQYF.

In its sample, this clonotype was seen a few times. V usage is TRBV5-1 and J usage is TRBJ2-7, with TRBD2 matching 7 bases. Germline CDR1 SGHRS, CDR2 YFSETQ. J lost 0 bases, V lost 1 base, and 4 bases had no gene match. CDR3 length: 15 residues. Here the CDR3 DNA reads TGCGCCAGCAGCTTGATCGGCGGGGGCTCCTACGAGCAGTACTTC. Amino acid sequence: CASSLIGGGSYEQYF. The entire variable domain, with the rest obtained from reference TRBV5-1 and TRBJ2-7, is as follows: KAGVTQTPRYLIKTRGQQVTLSCSPISGHRSVSWYQQTPGQGLQFLFEYFSETQRNKGNFPGRFSGRQFSNSRSEMNVSTLELGDSALYLCASSLIGGGSYEQYFGPGTRLTVT.

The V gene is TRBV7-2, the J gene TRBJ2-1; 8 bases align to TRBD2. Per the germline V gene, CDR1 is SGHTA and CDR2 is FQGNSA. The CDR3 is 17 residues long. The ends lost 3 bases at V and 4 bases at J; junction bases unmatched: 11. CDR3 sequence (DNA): TGTGCCAGCAGCTTCCGGCGGAGCGGGAGTTTATACAATGAGCAGTTCTTC. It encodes CASSFRRSGSLYNEQFF.

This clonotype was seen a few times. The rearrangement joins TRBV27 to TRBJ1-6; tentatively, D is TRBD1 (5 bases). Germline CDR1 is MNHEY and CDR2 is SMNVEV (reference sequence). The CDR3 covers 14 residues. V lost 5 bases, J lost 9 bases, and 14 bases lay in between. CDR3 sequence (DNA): TGTGCCAGCAGTCCAACACGGGGGACTTCACCCCTCCACTTT. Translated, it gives CASSPTRGTSPLHF.

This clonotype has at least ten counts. The DNA of the CDR3 is TGTGCCAGCAGTCCAACAATACAGGGTTTTATGGCTATCGGGGGCTACACCTTC. The encoded protein is CASSPTIQGFMAIGGYTF. This chain joins TRBV12-3 or TRBV12-4 and TRBJ1-2; tentative D call: TRBD1 (6 bases). The CDR3 runs to 18 residues. Trimming left V 5 bases short and J 8 bases short, with 30 bases between.

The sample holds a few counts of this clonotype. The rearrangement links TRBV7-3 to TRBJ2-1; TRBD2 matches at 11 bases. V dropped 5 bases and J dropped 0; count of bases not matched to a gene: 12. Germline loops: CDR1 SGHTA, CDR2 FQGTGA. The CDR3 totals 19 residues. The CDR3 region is CASSTTLAGARSSYNEQFF. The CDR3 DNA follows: TGTGCCAGCAGCACTACACTAGCGGGGGCCCGGAGCTCCTACAATGAGCAGTTCTTC.

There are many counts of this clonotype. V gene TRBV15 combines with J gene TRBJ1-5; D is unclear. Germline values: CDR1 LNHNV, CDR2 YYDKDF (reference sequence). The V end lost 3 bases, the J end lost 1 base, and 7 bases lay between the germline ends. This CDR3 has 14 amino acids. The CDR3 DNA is TGTGCCACCAGCAGGGGGTCGAGCAATCAGCCCCAGCATTTT. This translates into CATSRGSSNQPQHF.

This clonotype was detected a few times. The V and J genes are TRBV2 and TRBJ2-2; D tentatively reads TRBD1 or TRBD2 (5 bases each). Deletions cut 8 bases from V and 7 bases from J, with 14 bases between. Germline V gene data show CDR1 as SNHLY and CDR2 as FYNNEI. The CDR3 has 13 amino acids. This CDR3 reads CASRRRDGGELFF. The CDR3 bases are TGTGCCAGCCGAAGAAGGGACGGCGGGGAGCTGTTTTTT.

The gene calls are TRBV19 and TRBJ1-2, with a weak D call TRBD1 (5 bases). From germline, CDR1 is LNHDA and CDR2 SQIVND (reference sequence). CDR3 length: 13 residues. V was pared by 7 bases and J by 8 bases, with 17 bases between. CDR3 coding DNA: TGTGCCAGTAACGAAGCCGGGACTGGGGGCTACACCTTC. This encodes CASNEAGTGGYTF.